Sequencing of this T cell receptor beta chain was carried out in a study of blood T cells in healthy people across ages. Findings and caveats of the study: Because donor CMV status was unknown, expanded clonotype changes were possibly confounded.

This clonotype was recorded a few times. Its antigen remains unidentified. A second PCR, run for about 7 to 11 cycles, used a sample-barcoded 5' primer plus a J-beta primer mix. TCRdb passed the 5' RACE reads through MiXCR, listing each CDR3 protein once. The sample holds roughly 500,000 distinct CDR3 sequences, approximately 25% seen once. Trimming removed 5 bases at V and 5 bases at J, with 10 bases between. This CDR3 contains 14 residues. CDR1 SSHAT and CDR2 FNYEAQ come from the germline V gene (reference sequence). Each sample provided at least 5 micrograms of extracted total RNA. The sequence was obtained from a woman aged 70-85 years in good health. Input material: blood. J is TRBJ1-6 and V is TRBV7-7; D is possibly TRBD1 (5 bases). This CDR3 is CASSRRGDNSPLHF. The CDR3, as DNA: TGTGCCAGCAGCCGCCGGGGGGATAATTCACCCCTCCACTTT.